The clone carrying this TCR beta chain was seen repeatedly, ten times or more. The antigen is undetermined. The data are from a study of T cells in Graves' hyperthyroidism and ophthalmopathy. The CDR3 loop spans 14 amino acids. With 3 bases removed from V and 2 bases from J, the gap between germline ends came to 8 bases. Germline CDR1 and CDR2: SNHLY and FYNNEI. Broader study findings: Blood also carried most thyroid clonotypes expanded above 0.001. Before onset, ophthalmopathy was predicted by the model a median approximately 6.5 months earlier.

Amplified regions were TCR beta CDR3 sequences from RNA transcripts. Initially, a first-round RT-PCR of the TCR CDR3 employed the HTBI primer set. TCRdb independently ran MiXCR on the multiplex PCR reads; one entry per CDR3 protein. The sample lists 360,000 or so distinct CDR3 sequences; roughly 15% were seen once. Criteria for exclusion of patients were uncontrolled infection, other autoimmune disease, pregnancy or lactation. The authors took PBMCs from roughly 9.5 ml fresh peripheral blood. Sequencing input: blood. The receptor comes from a woman between 55 and 75 years old with Graves' ophthalmopathy. The chain links TRBV2 to TRBJ1-5, with D maybe TRBD1 (6 bases). The CDR3 here is CASSDQGRNQPQHF. CDR3 nucleotide sequence: TGTGCCAGCAGTGACCAGGGGCGCAATCAGCCCCAGCATTTT.